This T cell receptor (beta chain) was captured by sequencing in a study of OX40 agonist ivuxolimab in advanced cancers. Study-wide background: Patients' therapy was ivuxolimab, an antibody that acts as an agonist of OX40 (CD134). Males comprised around 80% of the group, whose mean age was about 61 years (range 23 to 79). Study results and caveats: It was also the case that some nonresponders had low normalized T-cell clonal expansion.

Assay used: immunoSEQ multiplex PCR; TCRdb lists only in-frame clones, some missing. The sample shows 60,000 to 75,000 clones, 94% of them seen only once. Comment on this clone: Its antigen is as yet unknown.

The CDR3 consists of 13 residues. Germline loops: CDR1 SGHNT, CDR2 YENEEA. Trimming removed 6 bases from V and 2 bases from J, with 11 bases in between. The V gene is TRBV11-3, the J gene TRBJ2-7; D perhaps matches TRBD1 (5 bases). Here the sequenced sample was CD4+ or CD8+ T cells sorted from blood, taken in a trial of the OX40 agonist ivuxolimab. The origin of this receptor is an adult with an advanced solid tumor such as melanoma, head and neck, liver or kidney cancer. CDR3 sequence reads: CASSQGGTYEQYF. The CDR3 bases are TGTGCCAGCAGTCAGGGCGGAACCTACGAGCAGTACTTC.